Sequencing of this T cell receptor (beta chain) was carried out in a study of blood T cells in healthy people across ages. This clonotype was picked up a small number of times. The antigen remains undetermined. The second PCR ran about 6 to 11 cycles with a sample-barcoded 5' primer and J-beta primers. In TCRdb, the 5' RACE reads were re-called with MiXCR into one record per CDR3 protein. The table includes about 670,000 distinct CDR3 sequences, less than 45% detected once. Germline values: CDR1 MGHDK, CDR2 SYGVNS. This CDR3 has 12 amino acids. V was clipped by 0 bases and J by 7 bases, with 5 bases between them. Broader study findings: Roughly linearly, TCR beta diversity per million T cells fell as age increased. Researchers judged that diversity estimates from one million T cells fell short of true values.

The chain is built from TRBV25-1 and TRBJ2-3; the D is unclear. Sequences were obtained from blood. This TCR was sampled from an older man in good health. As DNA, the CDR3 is TGTGCCAGCAGTGAATACGTTAATACGCAGTATTTT. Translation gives CASSEYVNTQYF. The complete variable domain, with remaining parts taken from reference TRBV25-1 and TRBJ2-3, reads EADIYQTPRYLVIGTGKKITLECSQTMGHDKMYWYQQDPGMELHLIHYSYGVNSTEKGDLSSESTVSRIRTEHFPLTLESARPSHTSQYLCASSEYVNTQYFGPGTRLTVL.